The entry that follows covers one T cell receptor beta chain sequence. The sample contains more than one DNA sequence encoding this CDR3. The sample is drawn from a study of blood T cell repertoires in COVID-19. The overall study: Sites across the United States, Italy and Spain contributed samples from acute and convalescent COVID-19. The analysed material was cDNA or gDNA that came from T cells, B-cell-depleted T cells, or PBMCs.

Authors' analysis steps: Amplification of reference gene primers provided the estimated nucleated cell counts. Assay: immunoSEQ multiplex PCR; the TCRdb copy retains only in-frame clones and omits some. The DNA gave D and trimming, while V, J and clone size come from that table. The table includes roughly 100,000 clones, about four fifths detected once. V lost 5 bases and J lost 5; bases outside the gene matches: 6. Germline V lookup: CDR1 MDHEN, CDR2 SYDVKM. CDR3 size: 15 residues. Sequences were obtained from peripheral blood. This chain connects TRBV28 to TRBJ1-4; 9 bases are a match to TRBD1. The sequence came from a woman at least 80 years old with acute or convalescent COVID-19. CDR3 loop: CASSPPGQGNEKLFF. The CDR3 nucleotides are TGTGCCAGCAGTCCTCCGGGACAGGGAAATGAAAAACTGTTTTTT.